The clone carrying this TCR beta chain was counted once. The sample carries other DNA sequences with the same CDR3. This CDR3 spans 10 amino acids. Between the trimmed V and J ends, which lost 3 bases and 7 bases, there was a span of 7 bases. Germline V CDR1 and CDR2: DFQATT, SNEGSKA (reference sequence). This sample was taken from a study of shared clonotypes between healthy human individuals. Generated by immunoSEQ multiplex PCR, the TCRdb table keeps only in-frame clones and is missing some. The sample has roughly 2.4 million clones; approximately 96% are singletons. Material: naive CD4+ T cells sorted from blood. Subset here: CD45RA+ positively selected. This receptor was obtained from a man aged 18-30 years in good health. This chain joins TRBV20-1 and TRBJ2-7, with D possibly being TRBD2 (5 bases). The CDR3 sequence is CSASSGEQYF. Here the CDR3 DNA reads TGCAGTGCTAGTTCGGGGGAGCAGTACTTC.